This T cell receptor (beta chain) emerged from a study of blood T cell repertoires in COVID-19. Germline CDR1 and CDR2: PRHDT and FYEKMQ (reference sequence). V was shortened by 4 bases and J by 5 bases, with 21 bases between the two germline ends. The CDR3 length is 17 residues. The assay was immunoSEQ multiplex PCR, and TCRdb's table has in-frame clones only and misses some. This table has approximately 280,000 clones, 88% appearing once. The source of this sequence is a young man with active or convalescent COVID-19. The sequencing sample was made of peripheral blood. V is TRBV13 and J is TRBJ2-1; D gene unclear. The CDR3 here is CASSSRDDLAADNEQFF. As DNA, the CDR3 is TGTGCCAGCAGCTCGCGAGACGATTTGGCGGCCGACAATGAGCAGTTCTTC.